Presented here are 26 T cell receptor beta chains from one specimen sequenced in a study of blood T cell repertoires in COVID-19. The repertoire was sequenced with immunoSEQ multiplex PCR; TCRdb's copy has only in-frame clones and lacks some. This repertoire shows roughly 150,000 clones, 85% to 90% found once; its top ten account for roughly 15%. Sequences were obtained from peripheral blood. The receptors originated from a woman aged 40-49 years with acute or convalescent COVID-19.

A single count supports this clone. CDR3 bases: TGTGCCAGCAGGGGGGACAGGAGCTCCTACAATGAGCAGTTCTTC. It yields the protein CASRGDRSSYNEQFF. The chain is built from TRBV6-5 and TRBJ2-1; 8 bases line up with TRBD1. Trimming removed 6 bases from V and 0 bases from J; junction bases left unmatched: 4. The CDR3 consists of 15 residues. Germline CDR1 is MNHEY and CDR2 is SVGAGI.

V usage is TRBV5-1 and J usage is TRBJ2-3, with D maybe TRBD2 (6 bases). Per germline, CDR1 SGHRS and CDR2 YFSETQ. The CDR3 covers 17 residues. V lost 4 bases and J 4 bases, leaving 22 bases between the germline ends. In DNA, the CDR3 is TGCGCCAGCAGCCCAGGCCCCCTGTCGGGAGTATCAGATACGCAGTATTTT. Translating gives CASSPGPLSGVSDTQYF.

This clone was recorded only once. The chain couples TRBV11-2 to TRBJ2-7, with 10 bases matching TRBD1. The V gene end was trimmed by 4 bases and the J gene end by 5 bases; junction bases not matched to a gene: 2. Germline V CDR1 and CDR2: SGHAT, FQNNGV. This CDR3 contains 13 residues. Here the CDR3 reads CASSYDRGHEQYF. CDR3 DNA sequence: TGTGCCAGCAGCTACGACAGGGGGCACGAGCAGTACTTC. Full variable domain (remainder filled in from reference TRBV11-2 and TRBJ2-7): EAGVAQSPRYKIIEKRQSVAFWCNPISGHATLYWYQQILGQGPKLLIQFQNNGVVDDSQLPKDRFSAERLKGVDSTLKIQPAKLEDSAVYLCASSYDRGHEQYFGPGTRLTVT.

In its sample, this clone was seen once. This chain links TRBV19 with TRBJ1-6, with D perhaps TRBD1 (6 bases). Germline V gene lookup returns CDR1 LNHDA and CDR2 SQIVND (reference sequence). The CDR3 is 16 residues long. Between the trimmed V and J ends, which lost 7 bases and 7 bases, there was a span of 20 bases. In DNA form, the CDR3 reads TGTGCCAGTAACCCCTGGGCAGGACAGCTAAATTCACCCCTCCACTTT. It encodes CASNPWAGQLNSPLHF.

The V and J genes are TRBV12-3 or TRBV12-4 and TRBJ2-6, with unresolved D. The V end was cut by 5 bases, the J end by 0 bases, with 2 bases between. The CDR3 covers 13 residues. CDR3 sequence reads: CASSRSGANVLTF. The CDR3 DNA is TGTGCCAGCAGTCGCTCTGGGGCCAACGTCCTGACTTTC.

CDR3 sequence: CASSSTTRGQAPGNTIYF. The CDR3 bases are TGTGCCAGCAGCTCGACCACTCGGGGACAGGCCCCTGGAAACACCATATATTTT. The chain employs TRBV5-5 and TRBJ1-3, with TRBD1 matching 8 bases. This CDR3 has 18 amino acids. The germline CDR1 and CDR2 sequences are SGHKS and YYEKEE (reference sequence). J was trimmed by 2 bases and V by 3 bases; bases with no gene match: 13.

J is TRBJ1-2 and V is TRBV9; a possible D gene is TRBD1 (5 bases). The CDR3 runs 15 residues. Trimming stripped 3 bases from V and 4 bases from J, with 16 bases between. CDR1 is SGDLS, CDR2 YYNGEE, per germline. CDR3 residues: CASSAGGEGVYGYTF. In nucleotides, the CDR3 is TGTGCCAGCAGCGCTGGGGGGGAGGGAGTCTATGGCTACACCTTC.

The J gene is TRBJ1-5, the V gene TRBV10-3; D call uncertain. The CDR3 contains 14 residues. Germline values: CDR1 ENHRY, CDR2 SYGVKD. Trimming took off 10 bases at V and 0 bases at J, with 13 bases between the two ends. The CDR3 DNA sequence: TGTGCCACGACTACAGAGTATAGCAATCAGCCCCAGCATTTT. This sequence encodes CATTTEYSNQPQHF.

The rearrangement links TRBV5-1 to TRBJ2-2; tentative D call: TRBD1 (6 bases). The V gene's germline CDR1 is SGHRS and CDR2 YFSETQ. This CDR3 has 14 residues. V lost 3 bases, J lost 1 base, and 7 bases lay in between. As DNA, the CDR3 is TGCGCCAGCAGCTCGACAGGGAACACCGGGGAGCTGTTTTTT. Translating it yields CASSSTGNTGELFF.

V gene TRBV27 combines with J gene TRBJ2-3, with D possibly matching TRBD2 (7 bases). Germline V CDR1 and CDR2: MNHEY, SMNVEV (reference sequence). V was clipped by 7 bases and J by 1 base, with 18 bases between them. The CDR3 contains 16 residues. The CDR3 region has the DNA TGTGCCAGCAAGGGGGAGGGATCTAACCGCACAGATACGCAGTATTTT. Translated: CASKGEGSNRTDTQYF.

The chain joins TRBV19 to TRBJ2-3; a weak D match, TRBD2 (5 bases). The CDR3 spans 13 residues. Germline assignment: CDR1 LNHDA and CDR2 SQIVND (reference sequence). Trimming shortened V by 3 bases and J by 6 bases, and 10 bases separated the two germline ends. The CDR3 DNA follows: TGTGCCAGTAGTATTCGGGGAACGGATACGCAGTATTTT. Its translation: CASSIRGTDTQYF.

The chain uses TRBV6-5 and TRBJ2-1; D might be TRBD2 (6 bases). This CDR3 has 13 residues. V was trimmed by 6 bases and J by 5 bases, leaving 11 bases between them. CDR1 is MNHEY, CDR2 SVGAGI, per germline. CDR3 region: CASSLTRNNEQFF. CDR3 DNA sequence: TGTGCCAGCAGCCTGACTAGAAACAATGAGCAGTTCTTC.

This chain uses TRBV4-2 with TRBJ1-1; possible D gene TRBD1, 6 bases. Trimming took 2 bases from V and 3 from J, leaving 13 bases between them. CDR3 length: 15 amino acids. In germline, CDR1 is LGHNA, CDR2 YNFKEQ. The chain's CDR3 is CASSQYLTGYTEAFF. Written as DNA, the CDR3 is TGTGCCAGCAGCCAATATCTAACAGGGTACACTGAAGCTTTCTTT.

This rearrangement joins TRBV25-1 to TRBJ2-1, with D unclear. V lost 4 bases and J lost 0, with 13 bases in between. Per the germline V gene, CDR1 is MGHDK and CDR2 is SYGVNS. CDR3 size: 16 residues. The DNA for the CDR3 is TGTGCCAGCAGTGTTCGCCGTAGGAGCTCCTACAATGAGCAGTTCTTC. This translates into CASSVRRRSSYNEQFF.

The table lists this clone with a count of one. The V gene is TRBV5-6, the J gene TRBJ1-1; tentatively, D is TRBD1 (5 bases). The CDR3 runs 17 residues. The germline CDR1 and CDR2 sequences are SGHDT and YYEEEE. The germline V and J ends were trimmed by 3 bases and 3 bases, with 21 bases remaining between them. This CDR3 reads CASSYEGSLGTHTEAFF. The CDR3 nucleotides read TGTGCCAGCAGCTACGAGGGCAGTCTAGGGACTCACACTGAAGCTTTCTTT.

The chain has TRBV15 and TRBJ2-7; D remains ambiguous. CDR1 and CDR2 from the germline V gene are LNHNV and YYDKDF (reference sequence). V lost 2 bases and J lost 5, with 4 bases in between. The CDR3 sequence is 11 residues long. This chain's CDR3 is CATSRSDEQYF. The CDR3 region has the DNA TGTGCCACCAGCAGATCTGACGAGCAGTACTTC. Combining the CDR3 with reference TRBV15 and TRBJ2-7 gives the whole variable domain DAMVIQNPRYQVTQFGKPVTLSCSQTLNHNVMYWYQQKSSQAPKLLFHYYDKDFNNEADTPDNFQSRRPNTSFCFLDIRSPGLGDTAMYLCATSRSDEQYFGPGTRLTVT.

This sequence joins TRBV29-1 and TRBJ2-7; 8 positions match TRBD2. The ends lost 6 bases at V and 1 base at J; junction bases unmatched: 8. This CDR3 has 14 residues. CDR1 is SQVTM, CDR2 ANQGSEA, per germline. The CDR3 DNA reads TGCAGCGTACCCCGAGCGGGAGCTTCCTACGAGCAGTACTTC. Residues: CSVPRAGASYEQYF.

The rearrangement uses TRBV11-3 and TRBJ2-2; D uncertain. The CDR3 runs 14 residues. Trimming pared 1 base from V and 5 bases from J, leaving 8 bases between. Germline values: CDR1 SGHNT, CDR2 YENEEA. The CDR3 region is CASSLVRWTGELFF. The CDR3 coding sequence is TGTGCCAGCAGCTTAGTTCGGTGGACCGGGGAGCTGTTTTTT.

The V and J genes are TRBV5-8 and TRBJ2-3, with unresolved D. Germline V lookup: CDR1 SGHTS, CDR2 YDEGEE. Trimming took 0 bases from V and 1 from J, leaving 18 bases between them. The CDR3 is 18 residues long. As DNA, the CDR3 is TGTGCCAGCAGCTTGGCCGGAATTTTACAGCTCGGCACAGATACGCAGTATTTT. This codes for CASSLAGILQLGTDTQYF.

The chain has TRBV6-1 and TRBJ1-6, with a possible D match to TRBD1 (6 bases). Per germline, CDR1 MNHNS and CDR2 SASEGT. CDR3 length equals 15 residues. Trimming removed 5 bases from V and 3 bases from J, with 11 bases in between. This CDR3 is CASSRTAVYNSPLHF. CDR3 coding DNA: TGTGCCAGCAGTCGGACAGCCGTCTATAATTCACCCCTCCACTTT.

CDR3 loop: CASSLGSGGQDTQYF. CDR3 nucleotides: TGTGCCAGCTCCCTTGGGTCGGGAGGGCAGGATACGCAGTATTTT. This chain links TRBV7-3 with TRBJ2-3; 8 bases map to TRBD2. Trimming removed 8 bases from V and 6 bases from J; junction bases left unmatched: 13. The CDR3 has 15 residues. CDR1 is SGHTA and CDR2 is FQGTGA in the germline V gene.

This sequence joins TRBV7-2 and TRBJ1-5; perhaps TRBD1 as D (6 bases). V lost 5 bases and J 6 bases, leaving 11 bases between the germline ends. Germline V gene sequence: CDR1 SGHTA, CDR2 FQGNSA. This CDR3 is built from 13 residues. The CDR3 loop is CASSSRGGQPQHF. As DNA, the CDR3 is TGTGCCAGCAGCAGCAGGGGTGGTCAGCCCCAGCATTTT.

This chain uses TRBV30 with TRBJ2-7, with 11 bases aligning to TRBD1. The junction had 2 bases not matched to a gene; V was cut back by 0 bases and J by 7 bases. Per germline, CDR1 GTSNPN and CDR2 SVGIG (reference sequence). This CDR3 has 13 amino acids. The CDR3 coding sequence is TGTGCCTGGAGTGTGGGACAGGGGGTTGAGCAGTACTTC. Its translation is CAWSVGQGVEQYF.

The CDR3 DNA reads as TGTGCCACCAGTGATTTTACGGGGGGGGTCACCGGGGAGCTGTTTTTT. Translation: CATSDFTGGVTGELFF. The chain is built from TRBV24-1 and TRBJ2-2; 8 positions match TRBD2. The germline gives CDR1 KGHDR, CDR2 SFDVKD. The CDR3 extends over 16 amino acids. With V trimmed by 1 base and J by 4 bases, 4 bases remained unmatched.

The gene calls are TRBV2 and TRBJ1-2, with a tentative D call TRBD1 (6 bases). V lost 4 bases and J 8 bases, leaving 11 bases between the germline ends. Germline V gives CDR1 SNHLY, CDR2 FYNNEI. The CDR3 is made up of 12 amino acids. The CDR3 region has the DNA TGTGCCAGCAGTGTCAGGGGAAGCGGCTACACCTTC. Its protein is CASSVRGSGYTF.

V usage is TRBV5-6 and J usage is TRBJ1-5, with D hard to call. The CDR3 is 16 amino acids. Trimming took 0 bases from V and 3 from J, leaving 13 bases between them. Germline values: CDR1 SGHDT, CDR2 YYEEEE. CDR3 residues: CASSLAGERYNQPQHF. The CDR3 DNA sequence: TGTGCCAGCAGCTTGGCCGGGGAGAGGTACAATCAGCCCCAGCATTTT.